The entry below describes one TCR beta chain. The antigen is not known. V shed 2 bases and J 0 bases; nucleotides not matched to a gene: 1. In germline, CDR1 is SGHRS, CDR2 YFSETQ. The CDR3 spans 17 residues. The data are from a study of spatial heterogeneity in lung cancer. Background on the study: The count of detected beta-chain sequences consistently exceeded that of alpha-chain sequences.

The time point: sample taken at primary tumor resection. Tumor, nontumor lung or frozen PBMC supplied whole RNA, sequenced without sorting. TCRdb recomputed calls from the 5' RACE reads with MiXCR, one row per CDR3 protein. The sample yields about 13,000 distinct CDR3 sequences, under 4% seen once. Study-level results: Tumors with more nonsynonymous mutations had more expanded intratumoral alpha and beta TCRs.

The chain couples TRBV5-1 to TRBJ2-6; 11 nucleotides agree with TRBD2. The source material was lung tumor tissue, sampled at surgery. This receptor was identified in a male donor with early-stage non-small cell lung cancer. CDR3 coding DNA: TGCGCCAGCAGCTTAACTAGCGGGAGCTCTGGGGCCAACGTCCTGACTTTC. Translation: CASSLTSGSSGANVLTF. The variable domain in full, completed from reference TRBV5-1 and TRBJ2-6, reads KAGVTQTPRYLIKTRGQQVTLSCSPISGHRSVSWYQQTPGQGLQFLFEYFSETQRNKGNFPGRFSGRQFSNSRSEMNVSTLELGDSALYLCASSLTSGSSGANVLTFGAGSRLTVL.